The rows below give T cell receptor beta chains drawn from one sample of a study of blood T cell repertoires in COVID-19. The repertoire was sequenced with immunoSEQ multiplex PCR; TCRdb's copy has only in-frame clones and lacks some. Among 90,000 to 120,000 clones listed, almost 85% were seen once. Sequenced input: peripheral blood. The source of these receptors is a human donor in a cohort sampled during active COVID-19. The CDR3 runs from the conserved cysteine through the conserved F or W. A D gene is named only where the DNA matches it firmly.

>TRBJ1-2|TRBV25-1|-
CASSARYSGPYGYTF
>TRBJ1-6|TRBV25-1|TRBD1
CASRGQGNSPLHF
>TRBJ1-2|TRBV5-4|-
CASSQDLANYGYTF
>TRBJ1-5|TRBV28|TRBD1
CASRPGTASNQPQHF
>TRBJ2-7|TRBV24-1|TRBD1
CATSDSRGQGATARQYF
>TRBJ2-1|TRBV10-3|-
CAISASQGGEQFF
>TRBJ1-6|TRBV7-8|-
CASSLAGQGLETSPLHF
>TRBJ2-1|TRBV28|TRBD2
CASSLRTSGNEQFF
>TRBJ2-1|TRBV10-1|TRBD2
CASREGGSPGDNEQFF
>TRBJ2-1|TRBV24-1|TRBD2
CATGLAGVPEQFF
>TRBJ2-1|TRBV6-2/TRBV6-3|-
CASSSTGVLLADNNEQFF
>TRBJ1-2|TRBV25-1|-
CASSEGVGGANYGYTF
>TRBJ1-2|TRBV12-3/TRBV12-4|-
CASSPNRLVGYTF
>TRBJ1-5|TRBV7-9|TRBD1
CASSPGTGDQPQHF
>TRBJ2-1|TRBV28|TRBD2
CASSLWGSGTRRPNEQFF
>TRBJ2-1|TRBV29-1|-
CSGAAHNEQFF
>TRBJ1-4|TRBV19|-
CASTQTGDGEKLFF
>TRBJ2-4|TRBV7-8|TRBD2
CASSLGGLAVSNDQYF
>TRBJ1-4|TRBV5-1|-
CASRPDSTNEKLFF
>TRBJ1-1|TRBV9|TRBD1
CASSPYPGGYTEAFF
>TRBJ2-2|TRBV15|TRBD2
CATSGRANGELFF
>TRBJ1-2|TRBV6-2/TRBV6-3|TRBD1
CASSVGTGPYGYTF
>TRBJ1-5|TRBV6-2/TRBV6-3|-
CASSYSGGNNQPQHF
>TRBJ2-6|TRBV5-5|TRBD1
CASSLVQGVRSGANVLTF
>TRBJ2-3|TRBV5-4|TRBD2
CASSLRLAGHTDTQYF
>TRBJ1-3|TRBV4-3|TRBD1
CASSQYPPGQGAQGGNTIYF
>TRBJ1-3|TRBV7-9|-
CASSSGQSHSGNTIYF
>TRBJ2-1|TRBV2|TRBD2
CASRDIAGGLNEQFF
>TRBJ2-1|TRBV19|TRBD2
CASNAPTSGRFNEQFF
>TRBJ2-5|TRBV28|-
CASSLGLLQETQYF
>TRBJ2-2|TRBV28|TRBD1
CASRHTTGVGGELFF
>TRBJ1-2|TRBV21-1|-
CASSKGGADREDGYTF
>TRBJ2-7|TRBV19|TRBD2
CASSSLAGWSSYEQYF
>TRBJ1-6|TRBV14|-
CASSQDSVSPLHF
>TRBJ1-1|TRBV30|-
CAWSQMTINTEAFF
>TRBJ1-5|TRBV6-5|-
CASSDTGNQPQHF
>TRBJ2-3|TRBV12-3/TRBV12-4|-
CASSFGETDTQYF
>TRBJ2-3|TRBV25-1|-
CASTRSPGGTQYF
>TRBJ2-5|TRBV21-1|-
CASSKSLAGGPGETQYF
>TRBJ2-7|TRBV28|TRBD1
CATGQVYEQYF
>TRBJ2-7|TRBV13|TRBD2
CASSLGLGGSSYEQYF
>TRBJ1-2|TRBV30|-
CAWSGDTQLLF
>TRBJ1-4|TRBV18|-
CASSRNVREGGEKLFF
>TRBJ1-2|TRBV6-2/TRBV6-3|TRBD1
CASSPTGDYGYTF
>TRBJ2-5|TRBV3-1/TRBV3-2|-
CASSQEASRRAQYF
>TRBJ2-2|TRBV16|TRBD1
CASSLGTANTGELFF
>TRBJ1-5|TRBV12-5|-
CASGFAGRSQNQPQHF
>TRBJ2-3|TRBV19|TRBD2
CASSRQGLAGADTQYF
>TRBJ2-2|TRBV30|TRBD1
CASSGQENTGELFF
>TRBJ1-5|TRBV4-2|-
CASSRASGPDQPQHF
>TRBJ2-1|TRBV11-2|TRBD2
CASSIRQAGVNEQFF
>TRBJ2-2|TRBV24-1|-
CATSEGTAGELFF
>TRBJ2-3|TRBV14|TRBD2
CASRTSGRRDTQYF